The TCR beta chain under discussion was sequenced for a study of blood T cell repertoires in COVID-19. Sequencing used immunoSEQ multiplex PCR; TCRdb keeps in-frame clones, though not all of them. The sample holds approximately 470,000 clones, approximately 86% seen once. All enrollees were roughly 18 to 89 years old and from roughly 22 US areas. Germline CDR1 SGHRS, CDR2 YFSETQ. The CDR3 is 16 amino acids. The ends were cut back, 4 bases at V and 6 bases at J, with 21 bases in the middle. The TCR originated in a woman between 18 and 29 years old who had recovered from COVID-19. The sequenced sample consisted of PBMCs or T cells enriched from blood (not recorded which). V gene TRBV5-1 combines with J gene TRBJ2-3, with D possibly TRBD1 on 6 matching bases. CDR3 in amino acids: CASSPWDTPGGDTQYF. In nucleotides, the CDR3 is TGCGCCAGCAGCCCCTGGGACACGCCTGGTGGGGATACGCAGTATTTT.